This T cell receptor (beta chain) was identified during a study of T cells after yellow fever vaccination. V shed 5 bases and J 0 bases; nucleotides not matched to a gene: 7. The CDR3 contains 17 residues. Germline V lookup: CDR1 SGHAT, CDR2 FQNNGV. The table lists this clonotype with many counts. Its antigen is currently unknown. Broader study findings: Most clones from primary vaccination were detected again post-booster (about 95% CD4, 88% CD8). Researchers noted that a small share of clonotypes showed up in both CD4 and CD8 compartments. Contaminating bulk clonotypes could be abundant in FACS-sorted repertoires. A secondary response was less intense yet reached its peak sooner, at day 5 versus 15.

TCRdb re-derived calls from the 5' RACE reads in MiXCR, one entry per CDR3 protein. Of some 400,000 distinct CDR3 sequences listed, roughly 6.1% were seen once; the top ten hold over 14%. This chain links TRBV11-2 with TRBJ2-6, with TRBD1 matching 7 bases. The origin of this receptor is a man between 25 and 39 years old who received the YFV17D yellow fever vaccine. Sequenced here: PBMCs, sampled 5 days after the yellow fever booster vaccination. CDR3 DNA: TGTGCCAGCAGCCAGACAGGGAGCTTCTCTGGGGCCAACGTCCTGACTTTC. It yields the protein CASSQTGSFSGANVLTF.